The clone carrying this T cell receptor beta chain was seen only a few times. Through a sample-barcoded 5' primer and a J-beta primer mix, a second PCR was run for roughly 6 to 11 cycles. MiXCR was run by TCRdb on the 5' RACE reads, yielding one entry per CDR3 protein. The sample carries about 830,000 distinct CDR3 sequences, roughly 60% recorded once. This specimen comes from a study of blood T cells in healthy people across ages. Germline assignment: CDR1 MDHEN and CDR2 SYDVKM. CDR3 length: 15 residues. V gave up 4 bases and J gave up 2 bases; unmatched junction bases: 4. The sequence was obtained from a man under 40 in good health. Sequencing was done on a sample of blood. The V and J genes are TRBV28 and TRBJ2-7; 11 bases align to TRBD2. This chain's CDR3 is CASSSPSGGTYEQYF. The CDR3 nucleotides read TGTGCCAGCAGTTCGCCTAGCGGGGGGACCTACGAGCAGTACTTC.